This T cell receptor (beta chain) was obtained from a study of beta chain features in type 1 diabetes. General observations from the study: The similarity of naive, central memory and Treg TCRB repertoires appeared greater among patients than among healthy donors.

Germline assignment: CDR1 SGHTA and CDR2 FQGTGA. The CDR3 is made up of 13 amino acids. Deletions cut 2 bases from V and 5 bases from J, with 9 bases between. A remark on this clone: Its antigen remains unidentified.

The sequenced template was cDNA made from the entire isolated RNA. Sequencing used immunoSEQ multiplex PCR; TCRdb keeps in-frame clones, though not all of them. This table has about 410,000 clones, over 11% appearing once. The source of this sequence is a man aged 25-40 years in good health. The sequenced sample was naive CD4+ T cells from blood. The chain employs TRBV7-3 and TRBJ2-5; TRBD2 might be the D (5 bases). CDR3 loop: CASSLRGEETQYF. DNA of the CDR3: TGTGCCAGCAGCTTACGGGGTGAGGAGACCCAGTACTTC.